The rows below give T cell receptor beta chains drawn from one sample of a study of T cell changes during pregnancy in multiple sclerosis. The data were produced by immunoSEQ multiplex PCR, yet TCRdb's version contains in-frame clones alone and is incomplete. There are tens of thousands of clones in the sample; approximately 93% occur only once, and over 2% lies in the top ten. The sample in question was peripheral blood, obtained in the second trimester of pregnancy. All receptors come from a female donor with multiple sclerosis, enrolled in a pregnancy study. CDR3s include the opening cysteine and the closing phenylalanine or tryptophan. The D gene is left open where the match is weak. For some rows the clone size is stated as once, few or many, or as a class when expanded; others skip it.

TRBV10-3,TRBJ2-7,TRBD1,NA,TGTGCCATCCGACCCAGTGGGGGGACAGGGGCCTACGAGCAGTACTTC,CAIRPSGGTGAYEQYF
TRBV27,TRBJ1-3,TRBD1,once,TGTGCCAGCAGTCCGGACAGGGGGTCTGGAAACACCATATATTTT,CASSPDRGSGNTIYF
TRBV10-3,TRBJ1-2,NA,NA,TGTGCCATCAGTGATAAAGGGGGTGCTGGCTACACCTTC,CAISDKGGAGYTF
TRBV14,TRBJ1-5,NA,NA,TGTGCCAGCAGCCGCATAAAAAAGCGGAATCAGCCCCAGCATTTT,CASSRIKKRNQPQHF
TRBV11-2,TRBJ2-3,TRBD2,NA,TGTGCCAGCAGCTTCGGGACTAGCGCAAGCACAGATACGCAGTATTTT,CASSFGTSASTDTQYF
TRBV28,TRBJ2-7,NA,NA,TGTGCCAGCAAGGAGGGCCCCACCTACGAGCAGTACTTC,CASKEGPTYEQYF
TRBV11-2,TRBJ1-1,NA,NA,TGTGCCAGCAGCTTAGCGGGGGGCGGCACTGAAGCTTTCTTT,CASSLAGGGTEAFF
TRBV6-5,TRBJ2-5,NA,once,TGTGCCAGCAGTTACTTTGGGGCCCGACTCCAAGAGACCCAGTACTTC,CASSYFGARLQETQYF
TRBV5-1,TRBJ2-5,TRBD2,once,TGCGCCAGCAGCCTTAGCGGGGGGAATCAAGAGACCCAGTACTTC,CASSLSGGNQETQYF
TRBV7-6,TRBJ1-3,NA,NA,TGTGCCAGCAGCCCCCAGGGGCCTGCGGGCTCTGGAAACACCATATATTTT,CASSPQGPAGSGNTIYF
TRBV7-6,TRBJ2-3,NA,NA,TGTGCCAGCAGCCCATCACAGGGAGGGTACACAGATACGCAGTATTTT,CASSPSQGGYTDTQYF
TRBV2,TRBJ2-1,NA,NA,NA,CASILDRVNEQFF
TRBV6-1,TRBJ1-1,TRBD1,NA,TGTGCCAGCAGTGGACAGGGATACACTGAAGCTTTCTTT,CASSGQGYTEAFF
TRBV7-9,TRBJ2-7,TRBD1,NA,TGTGCCAGCAGCTCGTCCGGGACAGTCTACGAGCAGTACTTC,CASSSSGTVYEQYF
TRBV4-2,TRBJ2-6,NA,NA,TGTGCCAGCAGCCTAGAAGACAGCTCTGGGGCCAACGTCCTGACTTTC,CASSLEDSSGANVLTF
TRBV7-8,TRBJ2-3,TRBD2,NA,TGTGCCAGCAGCTTAAACAATGCGGGGGGTATCCGGGATACGCAGTATTTT,CASSLNNAGGIRDTQYF
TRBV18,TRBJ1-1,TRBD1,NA,TGTGCCAGCTCGCCTTTAAGTGACAAACAGGGGGCAGCTTTCTTT,CASSPLSDKQGAAFF
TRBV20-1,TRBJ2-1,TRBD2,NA,TGCGGGCCTAGCGGGGACAATGAGCAGTTCTTC,CGPSGDNEQFF
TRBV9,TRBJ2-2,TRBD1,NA,TGTGCCAGCAGCGTAGTCTCTTTGACAGGGTCGGGCACCGGGGAGCTGTTTTTT,CASSVVSLTGSGTGELFF
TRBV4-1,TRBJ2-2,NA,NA,TGCGCCAGCAGGGTAGAGAACACCGGGGAGCTGTTTTTT,CASRVENTGELFF
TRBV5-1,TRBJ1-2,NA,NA,TGCGCCAGCAGCCGACCGGGGGTCGACTATGGCTACACCTTC,CASSRPGVDYGYTF
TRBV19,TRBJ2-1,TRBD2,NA,TGTGCCAGTAGTATAGACCCCCCACTAGCGGGGGGGTACAATGAGCAGTTCTTC,CASSIDPPLAGGYNEQFF
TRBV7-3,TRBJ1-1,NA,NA,TGTGCCAGCAGCTTAACCGAGAGCACTGAAGCTTTCTTT,CASSLTESTEAFF
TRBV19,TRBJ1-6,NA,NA,TGTGCCAGTAGTATAGCGGTATGGCGGAGAAATTCACCCCTCCACTTT,CASSIAVWRRNSPLHF
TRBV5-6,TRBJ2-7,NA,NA,TGTGCCAGCAGCTTGGGAGGGCTCGAGCAGTACTTC,CASSLGGLEQYF
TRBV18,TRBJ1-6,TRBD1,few,TGTGCCAGCTCACCCGGGACAGGGGCGTATCAACCCCTCCACTTT,CASSPGTGAYQPLHF
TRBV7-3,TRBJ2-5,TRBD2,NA,TGTGCCAGCAGCTTTAGCGGGGGCGAGACCCAGTACTTC,CASSFSGGETQYF
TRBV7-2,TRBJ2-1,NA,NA,TGTGCCAGCAGCTTAAGGCAGGGGGGCTCCTACAATGAGCAGTTCTTC,CASSLRQGGSYNEQFF
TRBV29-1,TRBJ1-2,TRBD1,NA,TGCAGCGTTTATAGCTGGACAGGAGGTAACTATGGCTACACCTTC,CSVYSWTGGNYGYTF
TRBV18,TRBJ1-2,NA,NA,TGTGCCAGCTCCCGACCGGGGATGGGCTACACCTTC,CASSRPGMGYTF
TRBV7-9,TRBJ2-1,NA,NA,TGTGCCAGCTTGGAACAGAGAAATTACAATGAGCAGTTCTTC,CASLEQRNYNEQFF
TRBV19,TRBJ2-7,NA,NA,TGTGCCAGTAGTACCGCCCAGGGCTACGAGCAGTACTTC,CASSTAQGYEQYF
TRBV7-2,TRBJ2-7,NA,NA,TGTGCCAGCAGCAAACAGGTCACCCACGAGCAGTACTTC,CASSKQVTHEQYF
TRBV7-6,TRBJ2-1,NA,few,TGTGCCAGCAGCTTAGGGGGCCAATTGTTCTTC,CASSLGGQLFF
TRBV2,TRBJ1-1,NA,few,TGTGCCAGCAGGAGGGGGACACAGAACACTGAAGCTTTCTTT,CASRRGTQNTEAFF
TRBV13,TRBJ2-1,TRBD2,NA,TGTGCCAGCAGCTTCGGGACTAGCGGGGGTGATGAGCAGTTCTTC,CASSFGTSGGDEQFF
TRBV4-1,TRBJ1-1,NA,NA,TGCGCCAGCAGCCAAGGAGGGAGCTACACTGAAGCTTTCTTT,CASSQGGSYTEAFF